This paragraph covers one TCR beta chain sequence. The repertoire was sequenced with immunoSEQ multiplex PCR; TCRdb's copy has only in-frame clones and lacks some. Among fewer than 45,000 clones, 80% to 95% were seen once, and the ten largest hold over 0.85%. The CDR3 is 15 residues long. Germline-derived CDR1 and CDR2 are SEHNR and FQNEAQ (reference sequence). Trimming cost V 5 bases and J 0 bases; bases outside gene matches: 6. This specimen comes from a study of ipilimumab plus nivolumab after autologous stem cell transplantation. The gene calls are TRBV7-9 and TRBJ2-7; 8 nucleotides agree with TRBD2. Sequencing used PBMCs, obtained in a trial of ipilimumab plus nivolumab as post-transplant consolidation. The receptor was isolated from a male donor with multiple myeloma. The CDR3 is CASSPGGASSYEQYF. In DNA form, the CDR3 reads TGTGCCAGCAGCCCGGGGGGGGCCAGCTCCTACGAGCAGTACTTC.